The T cell receptor (beta chain) under discussion was sequenced for a study of blood T cell repertoires in COVID-19 (TCRdb year 2020). At the level of the whole study: Samples covering the acute and convalescent phases of COVID-19 were provided by collaborators in the United States, Italy and Spain. Samples came from the ongoing ImmuneRACE study (first 160 participants) plus 1,254 subjects from 6 global collaborators. The repertoires were released in a freely available public database meant as a resource for research on the immune response to SARS-CoV-2. The material from the prospective study consisted of cDNA or gDNA derived from T cells, B-cell-depleted T cells, or PBMCs. The dataset comprised deeply sampled blood TCRbeta repertoires from subjects exposed to, actively infected with, or recovered from COVID-19. Sample metadata almost always included a de-identified subject ID, COVID-19 status, age in years and sex. HLA class I and class II types, where available, came from metadata supplied by the sample provider rather than from assay-based typing.

On the study overall, not on this receptor specifically: The amount of clinical and demographic metadata varied by source and participant and was provided uncurated.

Relative to germline, V is 0 bases shorter and J is 1 base shorter, with 6 bases between their ends. In the germline V gene, CDR1 corresponds to ENHRY and CDR2 to SYGVKD. There are 14 amino acids in the CDR3, from cysteine to phenylalanine inclusive. Of the read, only the CDR3 DNA is kept; its 42 bases are in frame from base 1. Each collaborating institution followed its own protocols to collect whole blood in K2EDTA tubes. For TCRbeta analysis, collaborators shipped samples as frozen whole blood, isolated PBMCs, or DNA extracted from either of those sample types. The immunoSEQ Assay, a bias-controlled multiplex PCR, was used to amplify TCRbeta CDR3 regions from genomic DNA. As for how the authors treated the data: Nucleated cell counts per sample were estimated from amplification of reference gene primers within the assay. Sequence reads were collapsed and filtered to measure the absolute abundance of every unique TCRbeta CDR3 rearrangement. For each sample, productive Simpson clonality was calculated as the square root of Simpson's diversity index over productive rearrangements. The source is immuneACCESS, and TCRdb retained only in-frame sequences with V and J called. Part of the clones is not carried over; for the studies checked, unresolved V genes explain less than half of this, and the remainder is unexplained. V and J calls and clone size are those listed in that table; D and trimming were worked out from the DNA. This sample holds roughly 30,000 clones; 70% to 85% were observed only once. Clones ranked in the top ten supply 7.4% of the sample.

In the case of this clone: Its antigen is not yet known. No per-base quality is available; no much larger clone lies one base away.

Input material: peripheral blood. The sequence derives from a woman between 55 and 75 years old with acute or convalescent COVID-19. Rearrangement joined TRBV10-3 to TRBJ2-5, with the D gene not confidently named. The sequence in DNA is TGTGCCATCAGTGAGTCGGGCCTCCAAGAGACCCAGTACTTC. Its translation reads: CAISESGLQETQYF.